The 8 T cell receptor beta chains listed next were all sequenced from one sample in a study of OX40 agonist ivuxolimab in advanced cancers. Produced via immunoSEQ multiplex PCR; TCRdb's table is partial and in-frame only. Of tens of thousands of clones listed, approximately 86% were seen once; the top ten hold over 25%. Material: CD4+ or CD8+ T cells sorted from blood, obtained in a trial of the OX40 agonist ivuxolimab. The origin of the receptors is an adult with an advanced solid tumor such as melanoma, head and neck, liver or kidney cancer.

The genes are TRBV9 and TRBJ2-3, with D possibly being TRBD1 or TRBD2 (5 bases each). The germline V gene has CDR1 SGDLS and CDR2 YYNGEE. The CDR3 runs 14 residues. Trimming stripped 0 bases from V and 14 bases from J, with 19 bases between. DNA for the CDR3: TGTGCCAGCAGCGTAGGGCCGGGACCAGAGGGTTGGTATTTT. It specifies CASSVGPGPEGWYF.

J is TRBJ2-4 and V is TRBV11-2; 9 nucleotides align to TRBD1. Unmatched junction bases numbered 1, after V lost 2 bases and J lost 2 bases. The CDR3 extends over 15 amino acids. The germline CDR1 and CDR2 sequences are SGHAT and FQNNGV. In DNA form, the CDR3 reads TGTGCCAGCAGCTTAACAGGGGGCTCCAAAAACATTCAGTACTTC. This gives the protein CASSLTGGSKNIQYF.

The chain joins TRBV9 to TRBJ2-5; the D call may be TRBD1 or TRBD2 (5 bases each). From germline, CDR1 is SGDLS and CDR2 YYNGEE. Trimming removed 0 bases at V and 5 bases at J, with 11 bases between. CDR3 length equals 14 residues. CDR3 sequence (DNA): TGTGCCAGCAGCGTAGGTCTGGGGGAGGAGACCCAGTACTTC. Translating gives CASSVGLGEETQYF.

This clone appeared a few times. V is TRBV6-1 and J is TRBJ2-2; D possibly corresponds to TRBD2 (5 bases). The CDR3 is 15 residues long. V was clipped by 5 bases and J by 3 bases, with 13 bases between them. CDR1 is MNHNS and CDR2 is SASEGT in the germline V gene. CDR3 sequence (DNA): TGTGCCAGCAGTCCTCGGAGGCATGACACCGGGGAGCTGTTTTTT. Translation: CASSPRRHDTGELFF.

J is TRBJ2-7 and V is TRBV6-5; weak D call: TRBD2 (6 bases). The V end was cut by 2 bases, the J end by 5 bases, with 13 bases between. The CDR3 sequence is 14 residues long. The germline V gene has CDR1 MNHEY and CDR2 SVGAGI. The CDR3 region is CASSYSSGVHEQYF. The CDR3 bases are TGTGCCAGCAGTTACAGTTCGGGGGTTCACGAGCAGTACTTC.

The V gene is TRBV7-2, the J gene TRBJ2-7, with D hard to call. The ends were cut back, 5 bases at V and 0 bases at J, with 17 bases in the middle. The CDR3 sequence is 16 residues long. The germline V gene encodes CDR1 SGHTA and CDR2 FQGNSA. CDR3 sequence (DNA): TGTGCCAGCAGCCTTACTTCGAATACCCGCTCCTACGAGCAGTACTTC. Translating gives CASSLTSNTRSYEQYF. Full variable domain (outside the CDR3, taken from reference TRBV7-2 and TRBJ2-7): GAGVSQSPSNKVTEKGKDVELRCDPISGHTALYWYRQSLGQGLEFLIYFQGNSAPDKSGLPSDRFSAERTGGSVSTLTIQRTQQEDSAVYLCASSLTSNTRSYEQYFGPGTRLTVT.

The chain is built from TRBV7-2 and TRBJ2-2; 11 bases agree with TRBD2. CDR3 size: 17 residues. In germline, CDR1 is SGHTA, CDR2 FQGNSA. With V trimmed by 1 base and J by 5 bases, 6 bases remained unmatched. CDR3 in amino acids: CASSLDSGRVRTGELFF. The CDR3 nucleotides are TGTGCCAGCAGCTTAGATAGCGGGAGGGTCAGGACCGGGGAGCTGTTTTTT.

The CDR3 region has the DNA TGTGCCAGCAGCTTCGGCGGGAGTAACACCGGGGAGCTGTTTTTT. Translating gives CASSFGGSNTGELFF. The V call is TRBV7-9, the J call TRBJ2-2, with 7 bases identical to TRBD2. The CDR3 sequence is 15 residues long. Losses at the gene ends were 3 bases for V and 2 bases for J; bases not matched to a gene: 3. Looked up from germline, CDR1 is SEHNR and CDR2 is FQNEAQ (reference sequence).